This passage covers 24 T cell receptor beta chains from one sample sequenced in a study of blood T cell repertoires in COVID-19. The table came from immunoSEQ multiplex PCR; TCRdb's copy has only in-frame clones and leaves some out. The data contain approximately 340,000 clones, about nine tenths of them singletons. The specimen sequenced was PBMCs or T cells enriched from blood (not recorded which). The receptors derive from a woman in her thirties or forties who had been exposed to COVID-19.

The gene calls are TRBV10-1 and TRBJ1-2; D is undetermined. There are 13 residues in the CDR3. Germline lookup yields CDR1 WNHNN and CDR2 SYGVQD (reference sequence). Trimming shortened V by 4 bases and J by 4 bases, and 10 bases separated the two germline ends. The CDR3 nucleotides are TGCGCCAGCAGTGCCGGGGATATCTATGGCTACACCTTC. It translates to CASSAGDIYGYTF.

The rearrangement links TRBV11-2 to TRBJ2-2; TRBD2 aligns across 12 bases. Losses at the gene ends were 5 bases for V and 6 bases for J; bases not matched to a gene: 7. Looked up from germline, CDR1 is SGHAT and CDR2 is FQNNGV. The CDR3 is 16 residues long. The CDR3 loop is CASSLGLAGGPGELFF. CDR3 coding DNA: TGTGCCAGCAGCCTTGGGCTAGCGGGGGGGCCCGGGGAGCTGTTTTTT.

J is TRBJ1-5 and V is TRBV30; D unclear. This CDR3 has 14 amino acids. V lost 2 bases, J lost 2 bases, and 10 bases lay in between. CDR1 GTSNPN and CDR2 SVGIG come from the germline V gene (reference sequence). The DNA for the CDR3 is TGTGCCTGGAGTACTCTCATTGGCAATCAGCCCCAGCATTTT. Translated: CAWSTLIGNQPQHF.

The chain is built from TRBV7-3 and TRBJ1-1, with a weak D call TRBD1 (6 bases). The length of the CDR3 is 16 residues. With 5 bases removed from V and 0 bases from J, the gap between germline ends came to 16 bases. The germline CDR1 and CDR2 sequences are SGHTA and FQGTGA. This chain's CDR3 is CASSKKGGQMNTEAFF. CDR3 coding DNA: TGTGCCAGCAGCAAAAAAGGAGGACAGATGAACACTGAAGCTTTCTTT. The full variable domain, its missing parts supplied by reference TRBV7-3 and TRBJ1-1, is GAGVSQTPSNKVTEKGKYVELRCDPISGHTALYWYRQSLGQGPEFLIYFQGTGAADDSGLPNDRFFAVRPEGSVSTLKIQRTERGDSAVYLCASSKKGGQMNTEAFFGQGTRLTVV.

The V gene is TRBV19, the J gene TRBJ1-5, with D possibly matching TRBD1 (6 bases). Germline CDR1 and CDR2: LNHDA and SQIVND (reference sequence). Trimming removed 5 bases at V and 1 base at J, with 24 bases between. CDR3 length: 19 residues. The CDR3, as DNA: TGTGCCAGTAGTCCAAGGGACACTGGACCCCTAGGGAGCAATCAGCCCCAGCATTTT. Protein: CASSPRDTGPLGSNQPQHF.

This clone was observed once. The chain joins TRBV7-6 to TRBJ1-5, with TRBD1 matching over 9 bases. CDR1 and CDR2 from the germline V gene are SGHVS and FNYEAQ. The CDR3 consists of 15 residues. V lost 3 bases, J lost 3 bases, and 3 bases stayed unmatched. Here the CDR3 DNA reads TGTGCCAGCAGCTTGGGACAGGGACCCAATCAGCCCCAGCATTTT. Encoded protein: CASSLGQGPNQPQHF. Complete variable domain (other parts from reference TRBV7-6 and TRBJ1-5): GAGVSQSPRYKVTKRGQDVALRCDPISGHVSLYWYRQALGQGPEFLTYFNYEAQQDKSGLPNDRFSAERPEGSISTLTIQRTEQRDSAMYRCASSLGQGPNQPQHFGDGTRLSIL.

J is TRBJ2-1 and V is TRBV7-8, with D perhaps matching TRBD2 (6 bases). The V and J ends lost 5 bases and 5 bases respectively, with 19 bases between them. CDR3 size: 16 residues. Germline CDR1 reads SGHVS; CDR2 reads FQNEAQ. The CDR3 here is CASSHSRRGIDNEQFF. CDR3 coding DNA: TGTGCCAGCAGCCATTCGAGACGCGGGATAGACAATGAGCAGTTCTTC.

The rearrangement links TRBV19 to TRBJ1-1, with 8 nucleotides matching TRBD1. Germline V gives CDR1 LNHDA, CDR2 SQIVND (reference sequence). This CDR3 contains 15 residues. The V gene end was trimmed by 3 bases and the J gene end by 6 bases; junction bases not matched to a gene: 9. This CDR3 is CASSIFPGQAPEAFF. As DNA, the CDR3 is TGTGCCAGTAGTATCTTTCCGGGACAGGCTCCTGAAGCTTTCTTT.

The chain couples TRBV7-9 to TRBJ1-2; a weak D match, TRBD1 (5 bases). The germline CDR1 and CDR2 sequences are SEHNR and FQNEAQ (reference sequence). Trimming stripped 3 bases from V and 7 bases from J, with 12 bases between. This CDR3 spans 13 amino acids. CDR3 sequence (DNA): TGTGCCAGCAGCTTCGGGGGGTTAGGTGGCTACACCTTC. Its protein is CASSFGGLGGYTF.

The genes are TRBV30 and TRBJ1-2, with a weak D call TRBD1 (6 bases). V was pared by 1 base and J by 9 bases, with 24 bases between. The CDR3 consists of 16 residues. Germline values: CDR1 GTSNPN, CDR2 SVGIG (reference sequence). CDR3: CAWSATNSGGVGSYTF. CDR3 bases: TGTGCCTGGAGTGCGACCAATAGTGGGGGCGTCGGGAGCTACACCTTC.

The V gene is TRBV12-3 or TRBV12-4, the J gene TRBJ2-5; TRBD1 might be the D (5 bases). The CDR3 length is 13 residues. V was trimmed by 5 bases and J by 5 bases, leaving 12 bases between them. The CDR3 DNA is TGTGCCAGCAGTCGACAGAGTGGGGAGACCCAGTACTTC. It encodes CASSRQSGETQYF.

V gene TRBV23-1 combines with J gene TRBJ2-7, with 12 bases aligning to TRBD2. TRBV23-1 belongs to the ORF category, with a function that is uncertain. CDR3 length: 18 amino acids. The J segment lost 2 bases and the V segment lost 0 bases, leaving 8 bases of the junction unmatched. The CDR3 is CASSQSTVASGGAYEQYF. The CDR3 nucleotides are TGCGCCAGCAGTCAATCTACAGTAGCTAGCGGGGGGGCCTACGAGCAGTACTTC.

The chain has TRBV24-1 and TRBJ1-5, with a weak D call TRBD1 (6 bases). The germline V and J ends were trimmed by 9 bases and 6 bases, with 17 bases remaining between them. The CDR3 has 14 residues. Germline assignment: CDR1 KGHDR and CDR2 SFDVKD. The CDR3 loop reads CATAPTGNTQPQHF. The CDR3 bases are TGTGCCACCGCCCCCACAGGGAATACTCAGCCCCAGCATTTT.

The chain uses TRBV5-5 and TRBJ1-3, with D unclear. CDR1 SGHKS and CDR2 YYEKEE come from the germline V gene (reference sequence). The germline V and J ends were trimmed by 4 bases and 4 bases, with 15 bases remaining between them. The CDR3 has 15 amino acids. The CDR3 reads CASSQYMVGGNTIYF. CDR3 bases: TGTGCCAGCAGCCAGTACATGGTTGGCGGAAACACCATATATTTT.

The chain is built from TRBV2 and TRBJ2-5; a weak D match, TRBD1 (6 bases). Trimming took 6 bases from V and 5 from J, leaving 16 bases between them. The length of the CDR3 is 14 residues. CDR1 and CDR2 (germline): SNHLY, FYNNEI. Written as DNA, the CDR3 is TGTGCCAGCAGGCCCCTGGGGGCGCGGGAGACCCAGTACTTC. Protein: CASRPLGARETQYF.

The chain couples TRBV7-8 to TRBJ1-4; no clear D. The CDR3 covers 17 residues. V dropped 1 base and J dropped 1 base, with 13 bases sitting between them. The germline CDR1 and CDR2 sequences are SGHVS and FQNEAQ. The CDR3 bases are TGTGCCAGCAGCTTAGGTCATCTCCGGGGAACTAATGAAAAACTGTTTTTT. Translated, it gives CASSLGHLRGTNEKLFF.

V and J are TRBV9 and TRBJ2-3; D might be TRBD1 (6 bases). This CDR3 region has 15 residues. Germline lookup yields CDR1 SGDLS and CDR2 YYNGEE. Trimming took off 3 bases at V and 2 bases at J, with 13 bases between the two ends. The CDR3 nucleotides read TGTGCCAGCAGCGCCTTAGGACAGCCCACAGATACGCAGTATTTT. This codes for CASSALGQPTDTQYF.

In its sample, this clone was seen once. J is TRBJ2-1 and V is TRBV2, with D perhaps matching TRBD2 (5 bases). CDR1 and CDR2 from the germline V gene are SNHLY and FYNNEI. CDR3 length: 15 amino acids. The germline V and J ends were trimmed by 7 bases and 1 base, with 14 bases remaining between them. CDR3 residues: CASKKGSGSYNEQFF. CDR3 sequence (DNA): TGTGCCAGCAAAAAGGGCTCGGGGTCCTACAATGAGCAGTTCTTC. Variable domain in full (rest from reference TRBV2 and TRBJ2-1): EPEVTQTPSHQVTQMGQEVILRCVPISNHLYFYWYRQILGQKVEFLVSFYNNEISEKSEIFDDQFSVERPDGSNFTLKIRSTKLEDSAMYFCASKKGSGSYNEQFFGPGTRLTVL.

The chain is built from TRBV6-5 and TRBJ1-1; D perhaps matches TRBD1 (6 bases). Germline CDR1 and CDR2: MNHEY and SVGAGI. The CDR3 loop spans 13 amino acids. The germline V and J ends were trimmed by 6 bases and 11 bases, with 19 bases remaining between them. CDR3 bases: TGTGCCAGCAGCCCCACCCTACAGGGATCTGCTTTCTTT. Its translation is CASSPTLQGSAFF.

The chain couples TRBV5-8 to TRBJ1-6, with 8 bases aligning to TRBD1. CDR1 SGHTS and CDR2 YDEGEE come from the germline V gene. The CDR3 loop spans 16 amino acids. With V trimmed by 7 bases and J by 6 bases, 12 bases remained unmatched. This CDR3 is CASDTGTGLFNSPLHF. The DNA of the CDR3 is TGTGCCAGCGACACCGGGACAGGTTTATTTAATTCACCCCTCCACTTT.

V gene TRBV6-5 combines with J gene TRBJ1-1; 7 nucleotides align to TRBD1. From germline, CDR1 is MNHEY and CDR2 SVGAGI. V lost 7 bases, J lost 1 base, and 9 bases stayed unmatched. The CDR3 has 15 amino acids. The CDR3: CASNYRDSRNTEAFF. The DNA for the CDR3 is TGTGCCAGCAACTACCGGGACAGTAGGAACACTGAAGCTTTCTTT.

As for this clone: This CDR3 is also generated by other DNA sequences in the sample. The CDR3 reads CASSVVGQGTEAFF. DNA for the CDR3: TGTGCCAGCAGCGTAGTTGGGCAGGGCACTGAAGCTTTCTTT. The genes are TRBV9 and TRBJ1-1, with D maybe TRBD1 (5 bases). The germline V gene has CDR1 SGDLS and CDR2 YYNGEE. Trimming cost V 0 bases and J 4 bases, with 10 bases left between them. This CDR3 has 14 residues.

The chain uses TRBV9 and TRBJ1-4; 7 bases line up with TRBD1. Germline V lookup: CDR1 SGDLS, CDR2 YYNGEE. CDR3 size: 15 residues. The trim removed 3 bases at V and 7 bases at J, leaving 9 bases unmatched. The CDR3 coding sequence is TGTGCCAGCAGCGCTACAGGGGTTTTAATTGAAAAACTGTTTTTT. Encoded protein: CASSATGVLIEKLFF.

This sequence joins TRBV19 and TRBJ1-1, with D possibly TRBD1 on 5 matching bases. Germline lookup yields CDR1 LNHDA and CDR2 SQIVND (reference sequence). The V gene lost 4 bases and the J gene lost 5 bases, with 11 bases spanning the gap. The CDR3 covers 13 residues. DNA of the CDR3: TGTGCCAGTAGTAGGGTAACAGGAACTGAAGCTTTCTTT. Its translation: CASSRVTGTEAFF.